This TCR beta chain was sequenced for a study of Ad26.COV2.S vaccination and SARS-CoV-2 variants. In the study overall: Into the muscle, Ad26.COV2.S was dosed once or twice, 56 days apart. The study, taken as a whole, reports: Substantial response breadth was reportedly seen for spike-specific CD8+ and CD4+ T cells after vaccination. Total T cell responses were possibly underestimated by TCR breadth and depth analyses.

The method was immunoSEQ multiplex PCR; TCRdb's version includes in-frame clones alone and lacks a portion of them. The data contain 380,000 or so clones, about 80% of them seen just once; the ten biggest clones take up nearly 7.5%. Trimming stripped 3 bases from V and 8 bases from J, with 7 bases between. Germline V lookup: CDR1 DFQATT, CDR2 SNEGSKA (reference sequence). The CDR3 runs 10 residues. On this clone: Its target is not known. Other DNA sequences in this specimen translate into the identical CDR3.

Specified treatment: about 20 received Ad26.COV2.S at low or high dose, single or two shots; five or six received placebo; per-sample allocation not given. Vaccine and placebo recipients were sampled on day 63 after the first injection. An Ad26 vector carrying the Wuhan-strain SARS-CoV-2 spike served as the vaccine. The specimen was peripheral blood, collected in a trial of Ad26.COV2.S vaccine versus placebo. This sequence originates from a person aged 18 to 59 who received the Ad26.COV2.S COVID-19 vaccine or a placebo. The chain carries TRBV20-1 and TRBJ1-1; D uncertain. CDR3 sequence reads: CSASTAEAFF. CDR3 sequence (DNA): TGCAGTGCTAGCACAGCCGAAGCTTTCTTT.